The rows below give T cell receptor beta chains drawn from one sample of a study of blood T cell repertoires in COVID-19. TCRdb's table, derived via immunoSEQ multiplex PCR, lists solely in-frame clones and lacks some. The sample lists about 260,000 clones, approximately 90% occurring once. The material sequenced was PBMCs or T cells enriched from blood (not recorded which). These receptors originate from a man aged 50-60 years who had been exposed to COVID-19. The CDR3 runs from the conserved cysteine through the conserved F or W. D genes are given only for firm matches. Clone size is not always given. Where it is, it says once, few, many or a class for expanded clones.

V gene	J gene	D gene	clone size	CDR3 protein	CDR3 DNA
TRBV5-4	TRBJ2-3	TRBD2	NA	CASSPRRTSGGTDTQYF	TGTGCCAGCAGCCCCCGAAGGACTAGCGGGGGCACAGATACGCAGTATTTT
TRBV7-9	TRBJ1-2	NA	NA	CASSFLREERRGYTF	TGTGCCAGCAGCTTCCTCCGGGAGGAGCGGCGGGGCTACACCTTC
TRBV28	TRBJ1-4	NA	NA	CASSSRGRNNEKLFF	TGTGCCAGCAGCTCAAGAGGGAGAAATAATGAAAAACTGTTTTTT
TRBV18	TRBJ1-2	NA	NA	CASSPNRVVLGGGYTF	TGTGCCAGCTCACCTAACAGGGTCGTTCTCGGCGGCGGCTACACCTTC
TRBV11-2	TRBJ1-1	NA	NA	CASSLGRVHTEAFF	TGTGCCAGCAGCCTTGGGAGGGTACACACTGAAGCTTTCTTT
TRBV4-1	TRBJ2-4	NA	NA	CASSQAAGREANIQYF	TGCGCCAGCAGCCAAGCAGCCGGCCGGGAAGCAAACATTCAGTACTTC
TRBV6-1	TRBJ1-2	TRBD1	NA	CASSEPGTGGYGYTF	TGTGCCAGCAGTGAACCCGGGACAGGGGGCTATGGCTACACCTTC
TRBV6-6	TRBJ2-2	NA	NA	CASRRTLNTGELFF	TGTGCCAGCAGAAGGACACTGAACACCGGGGAGCTGTTTTTT
TRBV5-5	TRBJ2-3	TRBD2	NA	CASSFLAGINTQYF	TGTGCCAGCAGCTTTCTAGCGGGGATAAATACGCAGTATTTT
TRBV5-1	TRBJ1-2	NA	NA	CASSLETDANYGYTF	TGCGCCAGCAGCTTGGAGACAGACGCTAACTATGGCTACACCTTC
TRBV28	TRBJ1-4	NA	NA	CASGPGVGDNEKLFF	TGTGCCAGCGGCCCCGGGGTCGGAGATAATGAAAAACTGTTTTTT
TRBV28	TRBJ1-2	NA	once	CASSLRLQGYGYTF	TGTGCCAGCAGTTTGCGGCTGCAGGGCTATGGCTACACCTTC
TRBV5-1	TRBJ1-1	NA	NA	CASSLLTGDTEAFF	TGCGCCAGCAGCTTGTTAACGGGGGACACTGAAGCTTTCTTT
TRBV18	TRBJ1-3	NA	NA	CASSPLGLTARDSGNTIYF	TGTGCCAGCTCACCACTGGGGTTAACCGCCCGGGATTCTGGAAACACCATATATTTT
TRBV2	TRBJ2-7	TRBD1	NA	CASNRDRGPHEQYF	TGTGCCAGCAATAGGGACAGGGGGCCCCACGAGCAGTACTTC
TRBV24-1	TRBJ2-7	NA	once	CATSPRGAGSYEQYF	TGTGCCACCAGCCCCCGGGGGGCTGGGTCCTACGAGCAGTACTTC
TRBV13	TRBJ1-5	TRBD1	NA	CASSMGQGDQPQHF	TGTGCCAGCAGCATGGGACAGGGCGATCAGCCCCAGCATTTT
TRBV28	TRBJ1-3	TRBD1	NA	CASSFRGHGNTIYF	TGTGCCAGCAGTTTCAGGGGGCATGGAAACACCATATATTTT
TRBV19	TRBJ2-1	TRBD2	NA	CASSMVPSGINEQFF	TGTGCCAGTAGTATGGTCCCTAGCGGGATTAATGAGCAGTTCTTC
TRBV30	TRBJ2-1	TRBD2	NA	CAWRYRRLADYNEQFF	TGTGCCTGGAGATACCGTCGGCTAGCGGATTACAATGAGCAGTTCTTC
TRBV5-6	TRBJ1-1	NA	NA	CASSTRTVMNTEAFF	TGTGCCAGCAGCACTAGGACAGTAATGAACACTGAAGCTTTCTTT
TRBV7-8	TRBJ1-1	TRBD1	NA	CASSLEGQGTEAFF	TGTGCCAGCAGCTTAGAGGGACAGGGCACTGAAGCTTTCTTT
TRBV10-3	TRBJ1-2	TRBD1	NA	CAIRPPGQGAYGYTF	TGTGCCATCAGACCACCGGGACAGGGGGCCTATGGCTACACCTTC
TRBV5-1	TRBJ2-2	TRBD1	NA	CASSSSGTGYTGELFF	TGCGCCAGCAGCTCATCCGGGACAGGGTACACCGGGGAGCTGTTTTTT
TRBV5-6	TRBJ2-2	TRBD1	NA	CASSTVTGPTGELFF	TGTGCCAGCAGCACCGTGACAGGGCCCACCGGGGAGCTGTTTTTT
TRBV11-2	TRBJ1-5	NA	NA	CASSLDRVGQPQHF	TGTGCCAGCAGCTTAGACAGGGTCGGTCAGCCCCAGCATTTT
TRBV20-1	TRBJ2-3	NA	NA	CSASTHDTQYF	TGCAGTGCTTCGACTCATGATACGCAGTATTTT
TRBV12-3/TRBV12-4	TRBJ1-3	NA	NA	CASSVTVGNTIYF	TGTGCCAGCAGTGTGACAGTTGGAAACACCATATATTTT
TRBV5-1	TRBJ2-7	NA	NA	CASSLVADPNYEQYF	TGCGCCAGCAGCTTGGTGGCGGATCCAAACTACGAGCAGTACTTC
TRBV29-1	TRBJ1-2	NA	NA	CSVELAGYGYTF	TGCAGCGTTGAACTGGCTGGCTATGGCTACACCTTC
TRBV19	TRBJ1-5	NA	NA	CASSGFSNQPQHF	TGTGCCAGTAGCGGGTTTAGCAATCAGCCCCAGCATTTT
TRBV7-3	TRBJ1-1	NA	NA	CASSLNRASMNTEAFF	TGTGCCAGCAGCTTAAACAGGGCGAGTATGAACACTGAAGCTTTCTTT
TRBV7-9	TRBJ2-7	NA	NA	CASSLARGGGYEQYF	TGTGCCAGCAGCTTAGCGCGGGGAGGGGGCTACGAGCAGTACTTC
TRBV5-1	TRBJ2-7	NA	few	CASSLAPDRTYEQYF	TGCGCCAGCAGCTTAGCACCTGACAGAACCTACGAGCAGTACTTC
TRBV5-1	TRBJ2-2	NA	NA	CASEADNTGELFF	TGCGCCAGCGAAGCTGATAACACCGGGGAGCTGTTTTTT
TRBV19	TRBJ1-5	NA	once	CASSLPGLLARQPQHF	TGTGCCAGTAGTTTGCCGGGACTACTGGCGAGGCAGCCCCAGCATTTT
TRBV9	TRBJ1-6	TRBD1	NA	CASSPRDSNSPLHF	TGTGCCAGCAGCCCCCGGGACAGTAATTCACCCCTCCACTTT
TRBV29-1	TRBJ1-1	NA	NA	CSVEEDSYTEAFF	TGCAGCGTTGAAGAGGACTCCTACACTGAAGCTTTCTTT
TRBV5-1	TRBJ2-2	NA	NA	CASSLQGILTGELFF	TGCGCCAGCAGCTTGCAGGGGATTCTCACCGGGGAGCTGTTTTTT
TRBV29-1	TRBJ2-5	NA	NA	CSVDADTQETQYF	TGCAGCGTTGACGCAGACACCCAAGAGACCCAGTACTTC
TRBV28	TRBJ2-1	TRBD2	NA	CASSVYWTTVAGLDNEQFF	TGTGCCAGCAGCGTATATTGGACAACAGTAGCGGGACTCGACAATGAGCAGTTCTTC
TRBV7-2	TRBJ1-1	TRBD1	NA	CASSFRGHTEAFF	TGTGCCAGCAGCTTCAGGGGGCACACTGAAGCTTTCTTT
TRBV5-1	TRBJ2-7	TRBD2	once	CASSFSGLAGGPHEQYF	TGCGCCAGCAGCTTCTCCGGACTAGCGGGGGGGCCACACGAGCAGTACTTC
TRBV18	TRBJ2-3	NA	NA	CASSPQGSTDTQYF	TGTGCCAGCTCACCGCAGGGAAGTACGGATACGCAGTATTTT
TRBV7-9	TRBJ1-1	NA	NA	CASSSQGNTEAFF	TGTGCCAGCAGCTCACAGGGGAACACTGAAGCTTTCTTT
TRBV2	TRBJ1-1	TRBD1	NA	CASRVRGQGNTEAFF	TGTGCCAGCAGAGTCCGGGGACAGGGGAACACTGAAGCTTTCTTT
TRBV19	TRBJ1-5	NA	NA	CASSIAGPGLSQPQHF	TGTGCCAGTAGTATTGCAGGGCCAGGGTTAAGTCAGCCCCAGCATTTT
TRBV2	TRBJ1-3	NA	NA	CASSEQGTGNTIYF	TGTGCCAGCAGTGAGCAAGGGACAGGAAACACCATATATTTT
TRBV5-4	TRBJ1-2	NA	NA	CASSLWEGIGGYTF	TGTGCCAGCAGCTTGTGGGAGGGAATCGGTGGCTACACCTTC
TRBV7-2	TRBJ1-2	TRBD1	NA	CASSPRRQGDVGYTF	TGTGCCAGCAGCCCCCGCCGACAGGGGGACGTTGGCTACACCTTC
TRBV2	TRBJ1-5	NA	NA	CASKEPFSETQHF	TGTGCCAGCAAAGAGCCCTTTTCTGAAACCCAGCATTTT
TRBV18	TRBJ1-2	NA	NA	CASSLRQDPFGYTF	TGTGCCAGCTCTCTTCGACAGGACCCCTTTGGCTACACCTTC
TRBV7-2	TRBJ2-3	TRBD2	NA	CASPLGWGGEGADTQYF	TGTGCCAGCCCCTTAGGGTGGGGCGGGGAGGGCGCAGATACGCAGTATTTT
TRBV29-1	TRBJ2-3	TRBD2	few	CSVGTSGSGGDTQYF	TGCAGCGTGGGGACTAGCGGGAGTGGGGGGGATACGCAGTATTTT
TRBV20-1	TRBJ2-1	TRBD2	NA	CSASLSGRRPYNEQFF	TGCAGTGCTAGTCTCAGCGGGAGGAGGCCCTACAATGAGCAGTTCTTC